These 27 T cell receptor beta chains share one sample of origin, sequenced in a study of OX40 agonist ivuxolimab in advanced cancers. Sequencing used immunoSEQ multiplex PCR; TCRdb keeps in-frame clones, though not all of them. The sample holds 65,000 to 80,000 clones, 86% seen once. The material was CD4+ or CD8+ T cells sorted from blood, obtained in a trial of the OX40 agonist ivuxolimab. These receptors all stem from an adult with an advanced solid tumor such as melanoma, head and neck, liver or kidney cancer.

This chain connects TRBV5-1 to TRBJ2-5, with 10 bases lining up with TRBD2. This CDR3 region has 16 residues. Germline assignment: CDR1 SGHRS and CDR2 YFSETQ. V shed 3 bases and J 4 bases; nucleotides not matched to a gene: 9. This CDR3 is CASSSNVLAGRETQYF. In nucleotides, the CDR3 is TGCGCCAGCAGCTCAAACGTACTAGCGGGAAGAGAGACCCAGTACTTC.

The CDR3 sequence: CASKRANEQFF. CDR3 DNA: TGTGCCAGCAAAAGGGCCAATGAGCAGTTCTTC. The chain uses TRBV6-1 and TRBJ2-1; D gene uncertain. The ends were cut back, 7 bases at V and 6 bases at J, with 7 bases in the middle. Germline V CDR1 and CDR2: MNHNS, SASEGT. This CDR3 contains 11 residues.

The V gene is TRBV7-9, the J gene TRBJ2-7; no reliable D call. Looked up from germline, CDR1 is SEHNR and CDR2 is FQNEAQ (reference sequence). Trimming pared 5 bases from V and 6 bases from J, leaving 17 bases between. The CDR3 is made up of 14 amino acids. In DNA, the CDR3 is TGTGCCAGCAGCCCACAAGCGTTACGGCTCGAGCAGTACTTC. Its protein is CASSPQALRLEQYF.

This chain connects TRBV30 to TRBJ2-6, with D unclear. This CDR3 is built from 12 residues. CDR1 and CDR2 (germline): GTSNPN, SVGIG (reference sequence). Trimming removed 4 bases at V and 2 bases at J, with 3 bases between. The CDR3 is CAWTAGANVLTF. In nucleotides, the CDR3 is TGTGCCTGGACAGCTGGGGCCAACGTCCTGACTTTC.

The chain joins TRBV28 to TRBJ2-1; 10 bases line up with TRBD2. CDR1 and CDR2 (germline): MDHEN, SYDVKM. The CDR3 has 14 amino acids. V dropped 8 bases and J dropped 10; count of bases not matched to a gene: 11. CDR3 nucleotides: TGTGCCAGCCACAGGAGCGGGGGGGCGGAGGAGCAGTTCTTC. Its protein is CASHRSGGAEEQFF.

The DNA of the CDR3 is TGCAGCGTCCTGGGGGACTCTGGGGCCAACGTCCTGACTTTC. This translates into CSVLGDSGANVLTF. The chain combines TRBV29-1 with TRBJ2-6; D is perhaps TRBD1 or TRBD2 (5 bases each). From germline, CDR1 is SQVTM and CDR2 ANQGSEA. This CDR3 has 14 residues. V was pared by 6 bases and J by 0 bases, with 9 bases between.

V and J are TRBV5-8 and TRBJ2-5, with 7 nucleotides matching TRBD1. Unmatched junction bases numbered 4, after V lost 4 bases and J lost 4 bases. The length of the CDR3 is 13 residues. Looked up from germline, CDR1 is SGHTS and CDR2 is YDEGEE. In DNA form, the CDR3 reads TGTGCCAGCAGCCCCCGGGACAGAGAGACCCAGTACTTC. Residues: CASSPRDRETQYF.

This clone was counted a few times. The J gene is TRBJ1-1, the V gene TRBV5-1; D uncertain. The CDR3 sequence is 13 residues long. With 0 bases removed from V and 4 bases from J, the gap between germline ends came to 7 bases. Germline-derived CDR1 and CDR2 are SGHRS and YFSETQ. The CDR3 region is CASSLGSSTEAFF. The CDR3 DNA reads TGCGCCAGCAGCTTGGGGAGCAGCACTGAAGCTTTCTTT.

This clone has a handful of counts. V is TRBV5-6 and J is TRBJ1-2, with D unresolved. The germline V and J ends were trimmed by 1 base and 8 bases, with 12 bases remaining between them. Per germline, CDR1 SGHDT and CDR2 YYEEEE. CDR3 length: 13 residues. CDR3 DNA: TGTGCCAGCAGCTTGTCCAGACCTTCGGGCTACACCTTC. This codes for CASSLSRPSGYTF.

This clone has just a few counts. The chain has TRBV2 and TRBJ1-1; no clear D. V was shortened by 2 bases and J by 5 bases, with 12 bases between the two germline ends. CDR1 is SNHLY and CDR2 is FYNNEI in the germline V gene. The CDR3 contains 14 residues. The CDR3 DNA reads TGTGCCAGCAGTGAAAGACGGTTAGGGACTGAAGCTTTCTTT. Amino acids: CASSERRLGTEAFF. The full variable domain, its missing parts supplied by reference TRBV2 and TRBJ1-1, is EPEVTQTPSHQVTQMGQEVILRCVPISNHLYFYWYRQILGQKVEFLVSFYNNEISEKSEIFDDQFSVERPDGSNFTLKIRSTKLEDSAMYFCASSERRLGTEAFFGQGTRLTVV.

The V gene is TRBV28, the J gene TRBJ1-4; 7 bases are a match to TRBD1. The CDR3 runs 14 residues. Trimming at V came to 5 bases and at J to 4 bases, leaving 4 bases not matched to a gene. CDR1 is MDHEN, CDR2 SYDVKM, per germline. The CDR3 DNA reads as TGTGCCAGCAGTGGGGACAGCGTTAATGAAAAACTGTTTTTT. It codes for CASSGDSVNEKLFF.

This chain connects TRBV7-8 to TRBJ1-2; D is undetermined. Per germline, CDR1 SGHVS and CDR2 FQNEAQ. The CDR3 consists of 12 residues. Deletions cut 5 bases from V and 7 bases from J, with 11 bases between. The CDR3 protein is CASSTIAGGYTF. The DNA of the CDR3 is TGTGCCAGCAGCACCATCGCGGGTGGCTACACCTTC.

The CDR3 sequence is CASSLFRMSANEKLFF. CDR3 sequence (DNA): TGTGCCAGCAGTTTATTCCGCATGTCGGCTAATGAAAAACTGTTTTTT. The rearrangement joins TRBV27 to TRBJ1-4; no clear D. The germline CDR1 and CDR2 sequences are MNHEY and SMNVEV (reference sequence). The CDR3 contains 16 residues. V gave up 1 base and J gave up 3 bases, with 12 bases separating them.

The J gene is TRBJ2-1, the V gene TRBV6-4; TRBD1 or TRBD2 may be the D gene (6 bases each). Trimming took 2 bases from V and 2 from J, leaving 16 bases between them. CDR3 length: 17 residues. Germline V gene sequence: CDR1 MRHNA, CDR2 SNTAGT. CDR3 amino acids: CASSDGGGAAAYNEQFF. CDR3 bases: TGTGCCAGCAGTGACGGAGGGGGAGCGGCGGCCTACAATGAGCAGTTCTTC.

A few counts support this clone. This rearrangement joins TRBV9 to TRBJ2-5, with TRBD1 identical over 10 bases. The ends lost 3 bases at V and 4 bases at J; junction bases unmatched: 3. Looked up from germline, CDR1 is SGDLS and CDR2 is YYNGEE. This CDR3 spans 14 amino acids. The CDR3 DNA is TGTGCCAGCAGCGGGGACAGGGGTCGAGAGACCCAGTACTTC. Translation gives CASSGDRGRETQYF.

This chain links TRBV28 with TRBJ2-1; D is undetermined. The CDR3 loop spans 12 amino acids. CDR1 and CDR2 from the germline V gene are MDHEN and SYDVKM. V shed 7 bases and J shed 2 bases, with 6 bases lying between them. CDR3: CASTSAYNEQFF. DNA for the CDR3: TGTGCCAGCACCTCAGCCTACAATGAGCAGTTCTTC. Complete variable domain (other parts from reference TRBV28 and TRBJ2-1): DVKVTQSSRYLVKRTGEKVFLECVQDMDHENMFWYRQDPGLGLRLIYFSYDVKMKEKGDIPEGYSVSREKKERFSLILESASTNQTSMYLCASTSAYNEQFFGPGTRLTVL.

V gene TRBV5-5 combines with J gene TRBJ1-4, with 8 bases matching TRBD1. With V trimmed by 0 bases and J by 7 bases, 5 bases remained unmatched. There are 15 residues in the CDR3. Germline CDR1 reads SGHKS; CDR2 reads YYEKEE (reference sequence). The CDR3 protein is CASSLAGGRGEKLFF. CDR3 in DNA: TGTGCCAGCAGCTTGGCAGGGGGCCGGGGTGAAAAACTGTTTTTT.

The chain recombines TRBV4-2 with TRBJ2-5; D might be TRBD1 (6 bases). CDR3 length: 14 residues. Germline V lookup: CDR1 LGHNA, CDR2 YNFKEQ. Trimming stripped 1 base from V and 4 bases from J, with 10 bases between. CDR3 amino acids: CASSQVSRGETQYF. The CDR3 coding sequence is TGTGCCAGCAGCCAAGTATCCAGGGGAGAGACCCAGTACTTC.

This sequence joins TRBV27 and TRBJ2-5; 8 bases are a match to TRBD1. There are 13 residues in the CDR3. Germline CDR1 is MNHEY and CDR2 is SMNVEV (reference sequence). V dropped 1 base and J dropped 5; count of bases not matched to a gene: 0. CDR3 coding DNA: TGTGCCAGCAGTTTATGGGACAGGGAGACCCAGTACTTC. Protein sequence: CASSLWDRETQYF.

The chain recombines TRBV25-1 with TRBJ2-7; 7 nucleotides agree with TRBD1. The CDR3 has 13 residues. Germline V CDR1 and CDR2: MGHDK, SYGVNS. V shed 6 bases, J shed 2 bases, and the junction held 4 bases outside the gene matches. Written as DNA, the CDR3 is TGTGCCAGCAGGGGACAGAGAGCCTACGAGCAGTACTTC. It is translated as CASRGQRAYEQYF.

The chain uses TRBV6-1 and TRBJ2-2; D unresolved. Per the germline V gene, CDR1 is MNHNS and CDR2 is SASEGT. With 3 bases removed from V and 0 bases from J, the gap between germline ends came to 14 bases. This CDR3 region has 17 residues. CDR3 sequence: CASSDRAIQTNTGELFF. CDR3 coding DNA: TGTGCCAGCAGTGACCGGGCCATTCAAACGAACACCGGGGAGCTGTTTTTT.

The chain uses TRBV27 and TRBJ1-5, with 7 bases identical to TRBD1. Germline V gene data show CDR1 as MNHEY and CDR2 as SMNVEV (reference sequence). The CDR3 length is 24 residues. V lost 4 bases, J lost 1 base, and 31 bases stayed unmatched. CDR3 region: CASSSCRSDRALPDRLDSNQPQHF. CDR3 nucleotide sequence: TGTGCCAGCAGTTCATGCCGTTCAGACAGGGCTTTACCAGATCGATTAGACAGCAATCAGCCCCAGCATTTT.

The CDR3 is CASSPDRGKTQYF. DNA for the CDR3: TGTGCCAGCAGTCCGGACAGGGGAAAGACCCAGTACTTC. The chain carries TRBV6-4 and TRBJ2-5; 9 nucleotides line up with TRBD1. V lost 5 bases, J lost 6 bases, and 4 bases stayed unmatched. The germline V gene has CDR1 MRHNA and CDR2 SNTAGT. The CDR3 runs 13 residues.

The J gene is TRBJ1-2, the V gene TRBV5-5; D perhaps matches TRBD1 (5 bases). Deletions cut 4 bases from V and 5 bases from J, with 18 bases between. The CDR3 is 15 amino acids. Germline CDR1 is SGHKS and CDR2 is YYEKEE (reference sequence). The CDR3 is CASSAGTTGLYGYTF. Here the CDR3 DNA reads TGTGCCAGCAGCGCCGGGACTACCGGCTTATATGGCTACACCTTC.

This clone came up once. Written as DNA, the CDR3 is TGTGCCAGCAGCTCCCCCCGGGGCTTAGCCCAAGAGACCCAGTACTTC. This codes for CASSSPRGLAQETQYF. This chain connects TRBV7-9 to TRBJ2-5; D is perhaps TRBD1 or TRBD2 (5 bases each). This CDR3 contains 16 residues. The V gene's germline CDR1 is SEHNR and CDR2 FQNEAQ (reference sequence). V lost 4 bases to trimming and J lost 1 base, with 16 bases between them. Variable domain in full (rest from reference TRBV7-9 and TRBJ2-5): DTGVSQNPRHKITKRGQNVTFRCDPISEHNRLYWYRQTLGQGPEFLTYFQNEAQLEKSRLLSDRFSAERPKGSFSTLEIQRTEQGDSAMYLCASSSPRGLAQETQYFGPGTRLLVL.

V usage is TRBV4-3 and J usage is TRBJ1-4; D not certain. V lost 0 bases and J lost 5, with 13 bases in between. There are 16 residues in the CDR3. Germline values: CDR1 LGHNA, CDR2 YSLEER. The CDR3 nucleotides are TGCGCCAGCAGCCAAGAAGGTGGCCACGAGAATGAAAAACTGTTTTTT. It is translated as CASSQEGGHENEKLFF.

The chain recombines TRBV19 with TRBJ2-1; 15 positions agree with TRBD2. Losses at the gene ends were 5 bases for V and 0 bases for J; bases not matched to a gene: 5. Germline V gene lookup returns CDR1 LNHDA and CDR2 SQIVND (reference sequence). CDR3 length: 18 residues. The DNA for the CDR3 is TGTGCCAGTAGTCCCGGACTAGCGGGAGGGAGCTCCTACAATGAGCAGTTCTTC. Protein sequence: CASSPGLAGGSSYNEQFF.